These T cell receptor beta chains were read from a single sample in a study of control samples from healthy donors and cancer patients. The protocol was immunoSEQ multiplex PCR, while the TCRdb copy is restricted to in-frame clones and leaves out a portion. The sample has approximately 99,000 clones; 82% are singletons. The sequencing sample was made of blood. These receptors were obtained from a man aged 18 to 30 in good health. Both conserved end residues are part of each CDR3.

cdr3_aa cdr3_length j_call v_call
CASSSRDVSAGYTF 14 TRBJ1-2 TRBV5-1
CASSQSGREGLSGYTF 16 TRBJ1-2 TRBV23-1
CASSIGVWWDLLAGSSTDTQYF 22 TRBJ2-3 TRBV19
CASSINGHQPQHF 13 TRBJ1-5 TRBV19
CASSLTGGLNTGELFF 16 TRBJ2-2 TRBV19
CASRLSGQGAVYEQYF 16 TRBJ2-7 TRBV14
CAISEGPNRYYGYTF 15 TRBJ1-2 TRBV10-3
CASSQFRGFFPPGYTF 16 TRBJ1-2 TRBV3-1/TRBV3-2
CASSLAQLAYEQYF 14 TRBJ2-7 TRBV6-2/TRBV6-3
CASSNRQWSYSPLHF 15 TRBJ1-6 TRBV5-4
CASSLRRGVRDTEAFF 16 TRBJ1-1 TRBV7-9
CASSYLGGLQYF 12 TRBJ2-4 TRBV6-2/TRBV6-3
CASSLAIRGRDWPETQYF 18 TRBJ2-5 TRBV7-6
CASSLGAGGNYEQYF 15 TRBJ2-7 TRBV11-2
CASSWTLANTGELFF 15 TRBJ2-2 TRBV14
CASDWNTEAFF 11 TRBJ1-1 TRBV6-5
CASSHKRDEQFF 12 TRBJ2-1 TRBV27
CAWSVHRGGNSPLHF 15 TRBJ1-6 TRBV30
CASSPTNTEAFF 12 TRBJ1-1 TRBV7-9
CASTGEGWAEAFF 13 TRBJ1-1 TRBV28
CASSYPGLAGMGNEQFF 17 TRBJ2-1 TRBV5-1
CAWNRARVFTF 11 TRBJ1-2 TRBV30
CASSQEGVWF 10 TRBJ1-1 TRBV4-2
CASSQSTRDRNEKLFF 16 TRBJ1-4 TRBV4-3
CASSPEQGNTEAFF 14 TRBJ1-1 TRBV4-3
CASSQVQAFNTGELFF 16 TRBJ2-2 TRBV14
CAWSVTPGYREAFF 14 TRBJ1-1 TRBV30
CASSQNRAPNQPQHF 15 TRBJ1-5 TRBV4-1
CASSPRAYEQYF 12 TRBJ2-7 TRBV6-2/TRBV6-3
CASTAILGDEQYF 13 TRBJ2-7 TRBV27
CASSPGQLKGYTF 13 TRBJ1-2 TRBV7-9
CASSEKGSGSGSYNEQFF 18 TRBJ2-1 TRBV25-1
CASSLLGGTIYF 12 TRBJ1-3 TRBV12-3/TRBV12-4
CASSATGGVAYTDTQYF 17 TRBJ2-3 TRBV11-2
CAISNSAGSLGYEQYF 16 TRBJ2-7 TRBV10-3
CATRRGVLETQYF 13 TRBJ2-5 TRBV6-6
CASSLEGYDTGELFF 15 TRBJ2-2 TRBV11-1
CASSLDLGQGKGNEQFF 17 TRBJ2-1 TRBV4-1
CATSTRGANQPQHF 14 TRBJ1-5 TRBV19
CASSDSSQSRGYTF 14 TRBJ1-2 TRBV6-4
CASSAGTATNEKLFF 15 TRBJ1-4 TRBV25-1
CASSLGDSNNQPQHF 15 TRBJ1-5 TRBV5-1
CASSLAKVLQPQHF 14 TRBJ1-5 TRBV5-8
CASSRDRGWTEAFF 14 TRBJ1-1 TRBV2
CASSVPVNEQFF 12 TRBJ2-1 TRBV2
CASSLQRGGTDTQYF 15 TRBJ2-3 TRBV5-8
CASSYRKVMNTEAFF 15 TRBJ1-1 TRBV6-5